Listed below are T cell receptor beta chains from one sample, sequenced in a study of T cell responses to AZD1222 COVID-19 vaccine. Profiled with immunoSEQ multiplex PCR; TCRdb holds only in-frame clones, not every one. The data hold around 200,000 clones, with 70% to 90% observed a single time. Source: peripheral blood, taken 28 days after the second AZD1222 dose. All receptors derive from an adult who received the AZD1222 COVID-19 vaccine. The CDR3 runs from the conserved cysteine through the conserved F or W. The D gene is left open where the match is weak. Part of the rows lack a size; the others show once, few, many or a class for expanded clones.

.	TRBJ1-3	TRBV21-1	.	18	CASIEAGTGRYFGNTIYF	TGTGCCAGCATCGAAGCCGGGACAGGGAGGTATTTTGGAAACACCATATATTTT
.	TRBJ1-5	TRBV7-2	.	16	CASSLASTGQHQPQHF	TGTGCCAGCAGCTTGGCCAGTACAGGGCAACACCAGCCCCAGCATTTT
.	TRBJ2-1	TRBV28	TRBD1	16	CASTPWGTGDYNEQFF	TGTGCCAGCACTCCTTGGGGGACAGGAGATTACAATGAGCAGTTCTTC
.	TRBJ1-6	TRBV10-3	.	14	CALSADSNNSPLHF	TGTGCCTTATCCGCCGACAGTAATAATTCACCCCTCCACTTT
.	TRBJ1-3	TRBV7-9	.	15	CASSLDVLWGNTIYF	TGTGCCAGCAGCTTAGACGTCCTGTGGGGAAACACCATATATTTT
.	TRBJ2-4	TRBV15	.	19	CATSRGQPGSVATKNIQYF	TGTGCCACCAGCAGAGGACAGCCCGGATCGGTTGCGACCAAAAACATTCAGTACTTC
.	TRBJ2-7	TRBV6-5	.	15	CASARRQARAYEQYF	TGTGCCAGCGCTAGAAGACAGGCTCGTGCCTACGAGCAGTACTTC
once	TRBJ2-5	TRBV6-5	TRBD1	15	CASIALDRGVETQYF	TGTGCCAGCATCGCCCTGGACAGGGGAGTCGAGACCCAGTACTTC
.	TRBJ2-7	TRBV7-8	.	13	CASSLAPNYEQYF	TGTGCCAGCAGCTTAGCGCCAAACTACGAGCAGTACTTC
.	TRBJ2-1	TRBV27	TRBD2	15	CASTQTSGRHNEQFF	TGTGCCAGCACCCAGACTAGCGGGCGACACAATGAGCAGTTCTTC
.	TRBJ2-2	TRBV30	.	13	CAWTGTTTGELFF	TGTGCCTGGACCGGGACGACCACCGGGGAGCTGTTTTTT
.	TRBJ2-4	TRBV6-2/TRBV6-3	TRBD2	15	CASSYSTSGGNIQYF	TGTGCCAGCAGTTACTCGACTAGCGGGGGGAACATTCAGTACTTC
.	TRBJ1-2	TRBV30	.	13	CAWSEDSYYGYTF	TGTGCCTGGAGTGAGGACAGCTACTATGGCTACACCTTC
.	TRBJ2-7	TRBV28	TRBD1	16	CATRGTGMGIGIEQYF	TGTGCCACTCGTGGGACAGGGATGGGAATTGGTATCGAGCAGTACTTC
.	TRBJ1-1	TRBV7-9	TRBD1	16	CASDIGQGGINTEAFF	TGTGCCAGCGACATCGGGCAGGGGGGTATCAACACTGAAGCTTTCTTT
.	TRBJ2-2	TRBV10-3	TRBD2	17	CAISESEGTSRAGELFF	TGTGCCATCAGTGAGTCCGAGGGGACTAGCCGCGCCGGGGAGCTGTTTTTT
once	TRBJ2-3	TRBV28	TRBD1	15	CASSPGGAGTDTQYF	TGTGCCAGCAGCCCAGGGGGCGCGGGCACAGATACGCAGTATTTT
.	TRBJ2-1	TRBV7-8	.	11	CASSSGHEQFF	TGTGCCAGCAGCTCTGGACATGAGCAGTTCTTC
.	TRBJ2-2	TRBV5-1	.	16	CASSFRGGSNTGELFF	TGCGCCAGCAGCTTCAGGGGCGGATCGAACACCGGGGAGCTGTTTTTT
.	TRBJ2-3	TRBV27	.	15	CASSLGTYGTDTQYF	TGTGCCAGCAGTCTCGGGACATATGGCACAGATACGCAGTATTTT
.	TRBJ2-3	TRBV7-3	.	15	CASSLTGGGTDTQYF	TGTGCCAGCAGCTTAACGGGGGGCGGCACAGATACGCAGTATTTT
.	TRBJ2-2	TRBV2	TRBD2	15	CASLVVAGATGELFF	TGTGCCAGCCTGGTAGTAGCGGGAGCGACCGGGGAGCTGTTTTTT
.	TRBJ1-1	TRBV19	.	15	CASRQAWGADTEAFF	TGTGCCAGTAGGCAGGCATGGGGAGCAGACACTGAAGCTTTCTTT
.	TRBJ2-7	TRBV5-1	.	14	CASSLGTIRWEQYF	TGCGCCAGCAGCTTAGGGACGATCCGATGGGAGCAGTACTTC
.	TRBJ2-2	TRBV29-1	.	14	CSVEGRKNTGELFF	TGCAGCGTTGAAGGTAGAAAGAACACCGGGGAGCTGTTTTTT
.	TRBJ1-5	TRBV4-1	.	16	CASSQDSGSSNQPQHF	TGCGCCAGCAGCCAAGATTCGGGCAGTAGCAATCAGCCCCAGCATTTT